This is a list of T cell receptor beta chains from one sample in a study of shared clonotypes between healthy human individuals. Clones were sequenced by immunoSEQ multiplex PCR, and TCRdb holds only the in-frame ones, with some missing. This sample carries under 600,000 clones, about 96% of them seen once, and the ten largest clones take about 0.068%. The source material was naive CD4+ T cells sorted from blood. These receptors all come from a woman aged 30 to 39 in good health. CDR3s include the opening cysteine and the closing phenylalanine or tryptophan. Each record gives: V gene, J gene, D gene, clone size, CDR3 protein, CDR3 DNA. D genes are given only for firm matches. The size field is filled for only some rows; it gives once, few, many or a size class.

V gene: TRBV5-1
J gene: TRBJ2-5
D gene: TRBD1
clone size: -
CDR3 protein: CASSWGQGQETQYF
CDR3 DNA: TGCGCCAGCAGCTGGGGACAGGGCCAAGAGACCCAGTACTTC

V gene: TRBV19
J gene: TRBJ2-1
D gene: TRBD1
clone size: -
CDR3 protein: CASSETGGNEQFF
CDR3 DNA: TGTGCCAGTAGTGAGACAGGGGGCAATGAGCAGTTCTTC

V gene: TRBV5-4
J gene: TRBJ1-4
D gene: TRBD1
clone size: once
CDR3 protein: CASSLPGTGNEKLFF
CDR3 DNA: TGTGCCAGCAGCTTGCCCGGGACAGGGAATGAAAAACTGTTTTTT

V gene: TRBV6-1
J gene: TRBJ1-1
D gene: -
clone size: -
CDR3 protein: CASRITGLMNTEAFF
CDR3 DNA: TGTGCCAGCAGGATAACAGGGCTTATGAACACTGAAGCTTTCTTT

V gene: TRBV28
J gene: TRBJ1-2
D gene: -
clone size: once
CDR3 protein: CASSWVGGYGYTF
CDR3 DNA: TGTGCCAGCAGTTGGGTGGGGGGCTATGGCTACACCTTC

V gene: TRBV28
J gene: TRBJ1-2
D gene: TRBD1
clone size: -
CDR3 protein: CASSGQGALTNYGYTF
CDR3 DNA: TGTGCCAGCAGTGGGCAGGGGGCCCTTACTAACTATGGCTACACCTTC

V gene: TRBV28
J gene: TRBJ2-7
D gene: TRBD1
clone size: once
CDR3 protein: CASIGGTGSYEQYF
CDR3 DNA: TGTGCCAGCATTGGGGGGACAGGATCCTACGAGCAGTACTTC

V gene: TRBV10-1
J gene: TRBJ1-6
D gene: -
clone size: -
CDR3 protein: CASSESGSSYNSPLHF
CDR3 DNA: TGCGCCAGCAGTGAGTCGGGGAGCTCCTATAATTCACCCCTCCACTTT

V gene: TRBV4-2
J gene: TRBJ2-7
D gene: TRBD2
clone size: -
CDR3 protein: CASSSDGLAYPYEQYF
CDR3 DNA: TGTGCCAGCAGCTCTGACGGACTAGCGTATCCCTACGAGCAGTACTTC

V gene: TRBV25-1
J gene: TRBJ2-2
D gene: -
clone size: -
CDR3 protein: CASSEAGLRELFF
CDR3 DNA: TGTGCCAGCAGTGAAGCCGGGTTACGGGAGCTGTTTTTT

V gene: TRBV21-1
J gene: TRBJ2-5
D gene: -
clone size: -
CDR3 protein: CASSTQGFGGGRPGRETQYF
CDR3 DNA: TGTGCCAGCAGCACCCAGGGGTTTGGGGGCGGGAGACCGGGACGCGAGACCCAGTACTTC

V gene: TRBV29-1
J gene: TRBJ2-7
D gene: -
clone size: -
CDR3 protein: CSVALGGLYEQYF
CDR3 DNA: TGCAGCGTTGCCTTAGGTGGGTTATACGAGCAGTACTTC

V gene: TRBV5-1
J gene: TRBJ2-1
D gene: TRBD2
clone size: once
CDR3 protein: CASSFTSGDNEQFF
CDR3 DNA: TGCGCCAGCAGCTTTACTAGCGGAGACAATGAGCAGTTCTTC

V gene: TRBV6-1
J gene: TRBJ2-3
D gene: TRBD2
clone size: -
CDR3 protein: CASIGGAFTDTQYF
CDR3 DNA: TGTGCCAGCATCGGGGGGGCGTTCACAGATACGCAGTATTTT

V gene: TRBV28
J gene: TRBJ2-3
D gene: -
clone size: -
CDR3 protein: CASSFIGATTDTQYF
CDR3 DNA: TGTGCCAGCAGTTTTATCGGGGCGACAACAGATACGCAGTATTTT

V gene: TRBV2
J gene: TRBJ1-4
D gene: -
clone size: -
CDR3 protein: CASSASGGPNEKLFF
CDR3 DNA: TGTGCCAGCAGTGCTTCGGGGGGACCTAATGAAAAACTGTTTTTT